This T cell receptor (beta chain) appears in the sequencing data of a study of T cells in Graves' hyperthyroidism and ophthalmopathy. The CDR3 runs to 14 residues. Deletions cut 8 bases from V and 0 bases from J, with 11 bases between. Germline V gives CDR1 SNHLY, CDR2 FYNNEI. Not enrolled were patients with uncontrolled infection, other autoimmune disease, pregnancy or lactation. RNA transcripts gave rise to amplified TCR beta CDR3 regions. When the TCR CDR3 underwent first-round RT-PCR, the HTBI primer set was used. Each CDR3 protein is one row after TCRdb ran MiXCR on the multiplex PCR reads. The sample holds hundreds of thousands of distinct CDR3 sequences, under 60% seen once. This clonotype has only a few counts. Its matching antigen is unknown. Study-wide results and limits: Most clonotypes that expanded in the thyroid above 0.001 also showed up in blood. The model forecast ophthalmopathy, anticipating it by a median about 7 months before onset.

The rearrangement joins TRBV2 to TRBJ1-5; perhaps TRBD1 as D (5 bases). The sequence was collected from a woman aged 18-29 years with Graves' hyperthyroidism. Source material: peripheral blood or thyroid tissue (not recorded which). CDR3 DNA: TGTGCCAGCCAGACAGATTATAGCAATCAGCCCCAGCATTTT. Translation gives CASQTDYSNQPQHF.